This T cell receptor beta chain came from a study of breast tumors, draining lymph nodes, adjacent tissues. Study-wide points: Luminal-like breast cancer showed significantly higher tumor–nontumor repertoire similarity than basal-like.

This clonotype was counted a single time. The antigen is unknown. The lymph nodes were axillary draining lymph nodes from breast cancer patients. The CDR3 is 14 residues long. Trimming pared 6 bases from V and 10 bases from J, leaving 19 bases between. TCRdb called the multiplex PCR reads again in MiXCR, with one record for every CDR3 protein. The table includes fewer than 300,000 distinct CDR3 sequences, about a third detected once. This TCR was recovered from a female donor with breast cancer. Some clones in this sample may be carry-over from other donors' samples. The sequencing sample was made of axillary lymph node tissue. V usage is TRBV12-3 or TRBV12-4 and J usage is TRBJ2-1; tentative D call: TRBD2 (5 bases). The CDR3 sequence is CASRSRASLGEQFF. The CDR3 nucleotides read TGTGCCAGCAGATCCCGGGCTAGCCTGGGCGAGCAGTTCTTC.